The 17 T cell receptor beta chains in this list originate from one sample, sequenced in a study of T cell responses to AZD1222 COVID-19 vaccine. Produced via immunoSEQ multiplex PCR; TCRdb's table is partial and in-frame only. The sample includes nearly 110,000 clones, about 90% of them seen just once. The material was peripheral blood, obtained on day 0 of AZD1222 vaccination. All receptors come from an adult in good health.

The chain has TRBV11-3 and TRBJ2-7; 8 nucleotides line up with TRBD1. Germline V gene data show CDR1 as SGHNT and CDR2 as YENEEA. V trimming: 5 bases; J trimming: 0 bases; junction bases outside the gene matches: 3. The CDR3 runs 14 residues. CDR3 region: CASSPGQGSYEQYF. CDR3 nucleotide sequence: TGTGCCAGCAGCCCCGGACAGGGCTCCTACGAGCAGTACTTC. Full variable domain (remainder filled in from reference TRBV11-3 and TRBJ2-7): EAGVVQSPRYKIIEKKQPVAFWCNPISGHNTLYWYLQNLGQGPELLIRYENEEAVDDSQLPKDRFSAERLKGVDSTLKIQPAELGDSAVYLCASSPGQGSYEQYFGPGTRLTVT.

This sequence joins TRBV28 and TRBJ2-6, with 7 bases aligning to TRBD2. The CDR3 has 16 amino acids. The trim removed 2 bases at V and 2 bases at J, leaving 3 bases unmatched. The V gene's germline CDR1 is MDHEN and CDR2 SYDVKM. The CDR3 protein is CASSLLGLAGANVLTF. CDR3 DNA sequence: TGTGCCAGCAGTTTACTCGGACTAGCTGGGGCCAACGTCCTGACTTTC.

The V call is TRBV30, the J call TRBJ2-3; possibly TRBD2 for D (6 bases). The CDR3 is made up of 15 amino acids. V lost 0 bases, J lost 2 bases, and 12 bases lay in between. Germline V CDR1 and CDR2: GTSNPN, SVGIG (reference sequence). CDR3 in amino acids: CAWSVGGMDTDTQYF. The CDR3 nucleotides are TGTGCCTGGAGTGTAGGCGGGATGGACACAGATACGCAGTATTTT.

This chain joins TRBV5-1 and TRBJ1-2; possible D gene TRBD1, 5 bases. Germline CDR1 is SGHRS and CDR2 is YFSETQ. The CDR3 consists of 13 residues. The V end was cut by 5 bases, the J end by 3 bases, with 11 bases between. In DNA form, the CDR3 reads TGCGCCAGCAGTAGTGACAGCTACTATGGCTACACCTTC. Its protein product is CASSSDSYYGYTF. Based on the CDR3 plus reference TRBV5-1 and TRBJ1-2, the full variable domain is KAGVTQTPRYLIKTRGQQVTLSCSPISGHRSVSWYQQTPGQGLQFLFEYFSETQRNKGNFPGRFSGRQFSNSRSEMNVSTLELGDSALYLCASSSDSYYGYTFGSGTRLTVV.

The chain carries TRBV21-1 and TRBJ2-2; the tabulated D call, TRBD2, remains unverified against the DNA. TRBV21-1 is a listed pseudogene. This CDR3 has 17 amino acids. CDR3 DNA: TGTGCCAGCTCCAAAGCGGCTAGCGGGAGTTGTACCGGGGAGCTGTTTTTT. This translates into CASSKAASGSCTGELFF.

This chain joins TRBV5-1 and TRBJ1-6, with 7 bases lining up with TRBD1. The CDR3 has 17 amino acids. Per germline, CDR1 SGHRS and CDR2 YFSETQ. Trimming removed 3 bases from V and 4 bases from J; junction bases left unmatched: 10. In DNA, the CDR3 is TGCGCCAGCAGCTCGACCGGGGACAGCAATTATAATTCACCCCTCCACTTT. It encodes CASSSTGDSNYNSPLHF.

The chain couples TRBV30 to TRBJ1-4; perhaps TRBD1 as D (5 bases). With 0 bases removed from V and 5 bases from J, the gap between germline ends came to 10 bases. CDR3 length: 14 residues. The V gene's germline CDR1 is GTSNPN and CDR2 SVGIG (reference sequence). DNA for the CDR3: TGTGCCTGGAGTGTGGGACCTAACAATGAAAAACTGTTTTTT. Its translation is CAWSVGPNNEKLFF.

V and J are TRBV5-1 and TRBJ1-1; D might be TRBD1 (6 bases). Germline-derived CDR1 and CDR2 are SGHRS and YFSETQ. Deletions cut 5 bases from V and 4 bases from J, with 21 bases between. The CDR3 is 16 residues long. For the CDR3, the DNA is TGCGCCAGCAGACGGGGGAGCACACAGGGACCCACTGAAGCTTTCTTT. It encodes CASRRGSTQGPTEAFF.

This clone showed up just a few times. This chain links TRBV5-1 with TRBJ2-1; 12 bases align to TRBD2. CDR1 and CDR2 from the germline V gene are SGHRS and YFSETQ. CDR3 length equals 16 residues. The V and J ends lost 0 bases and 8 bases, in that order; junction bases with no gene match: 6. The CDR3 reads CASSLGTSGISDEQFF. CDR3 sequence (DNA): TGCGCCAGCAGCTTGGGGACTAGCGGGATTTCGGATGAGCAGTTCTTC.

V usage is TRBV9 and J usage is TRBJ1-1, with D perhaps TRBD1 (6 bases). The V gene's germline CDR1 is SGDLS and CDR2 YYNGEE. Between the trimmed V and J ends, which lost 3 bases and 8 bases, there was a span of 11 bases. The CDR3 spans 12 residues. This chain's CDR3 is CASSAQGREAFF. CDR3 sequence (DNA): TGTGCCAGCAGCGCACAGGGTCGGGAAGCTTTCTTT.

The gene calls are TRBV5-1 and TRBJ2-1; no clear D. The V gene lost 4 bases and the J gene lost 6 bases, with 11 bases spanning the gap. CDR3 size: 13 residues. CDR1 is SGHRS and CDR2 is YFSETQ in the germline V gene. The CDR3 bases are TGCGCCAGCAGCCCGAAGATAACCAATGAGCAGTTCTTC. Protein sequence: CASSPKITNEQFF.

The rearrangement uses TRBV28 and TRBJ2-7, with 8 nucleotides matching TRBD1. The CDR3 contains 16 residues. J gave up 4 bases and V 4 bases, and 12 bases lay outside the gene matches. Germline loops: CDR1 MDHEN, CDR2 SYDVKM. The CDR3 sequence is CASSSTRQGPRYEQYF. The CDR3 nucleotides are TGTGCCAGCAGTTCCACTCGACAGGGGCCGAGGTACGAGCAGTACTTC.

The chain links TRBV19 to TRBJ2-1, with TRBD1 as a possible D gene (6 bases). CDR1 is LNHDA, CDR2 SQIVND, per germline (reference sequence). The CDR3 totals 15 residues. V dropped 1 base and J dropped 4 bases, with 11 bases sitting between them. CDR3 nucleotide sequence: TGTGCCAGTAGTATAGTGGGACAATCATACAATGAGCAGTTCTTC. Translated: CASSIVGQSYNEQFF.

V is TRBV24-1 and J is TRBJ2-2; D is ambiguous. There are 13 residues in the CDR3. Trimming pared 3 bases from V and 4 bases from J, leaving 5 bases between. Germline V lookup: CDR1 KGHDR, CDR2 SFDVKD. CDR3 amino acids: CATSDPGTGELFF. CDR3 coding DNA: TGTGCCACCAGTGATCCGGGCACCGGGGAGCTGTTTTTT.

This chain links TRBV6-5 with TRBJ2-5; 12 bases align to TRBD2. Germline V gene lookup returns CDR1 MNHEY and CDR2 SVGAGI. V shed 6 bases and J 7 bases; nucleotides not matched to a gene: 6. This CDR3 spans 14 amino acids. The CDR3: CASRLAGGFGTQYF. The DNA for the CDR3 is TGTGCCAGCAGACTAGCGGGAGGATTCGGGACCCAGTACTTC.

CDR3 nucleotide sequence: TGTGCCAGCTCCTTGGGAGCGGGAGATTCCTACAATGAGCAGTTCTTC. Translating gives CASSLGAGDSYNEQFF. The V call is TRBV7-9, the J call TRBJ2-1; 8 positions agree with TRBD2. The CDR3 sequence is 16 residues long. V gave up 8 bases and J gave up 1 base; unmatched junction bases: 10. CDR1 and CDR2 from the germline V gene are SEHNR and FQNEAQ (reference sequence).

The rearrangement uses TRBV30 and TRBJ2-1; the match to TRBD1 covers 7 bases. This CDR3 is 15 amino acids long. Germline CDR1 GTSNPN, CDR2 SVGIG (reference sequence). V lost 0 bases and J lost 4; bases outside the gene matches: 6. CDR3 DNA sequence: TGTGCCTGGAGTGTATGGGAGACAGGGTACAATGAGCAGTTCTTC. Translated, it gives CAWSVWETGYNEQFF.